Listed below are T cell receptor beta chains from one sample, sequenced in a study of blood T cell repertoires in COVID-19. Measured with immunoSEQ multiplex PCR; TCRdb has only the in-frame clones, and not every one. The sample has around 300,000 clones; approximately 88% are singletons. The sample consisted of PBMCs or T cells enriched from blood (not recorded which). The origin of the receptors is a woman aged 40-49 years who had recovered from COVID-19. Each CDR3 is given without its conserved first and last residue.

v_call: TRBV4-1; j_call: TRBJ1-2; cdr3_aa: ASSQDGRGYYGYT
v_call: TRBV3-1/TRBV3-2; j_call: TRBJ1-3; cdr3_aa: ASRVPQDSPSTGGVFGNTIY
v_call: TRBV5-1; j_call: TRBJ2-4; cdr3_aa: ASSWGEEIKNIQY
v_call: TRBV19; j_call: TRBJ1-3; cdr3_aa: ASTRDSSGNTIY
v_call: TRBV5-1; j_call: TRBJ2-7; cdr3_aa: ASSFGTSAHEQY
v_call: TRBV7-2; j_call: TRBJ2-3; cdr3_aa: ASSLEGSSGPQY
v_call: TRBV5-1; j_call: TRBJ2-1; cdr3_aa: ASSLTSGVGNNEQF
v_call: TRBV5-4; j_call: TRBJ1-1; cdr3_aa: ASSSSMNTEAF
v_call: TRBV9; j_call: TRBJ1-2; cdr3_aa: ASSASDGNYGYT
v_call: TRBV2; j_call: TRBJ2-1; cdr3_aa: ASSPQGANYNEQF